The text below deals with one TCR beta chain. This receptor's antigen is unknown. There are no base qualities to consult, and no much larger clone falls within one base. The data originate from a study of post-analysis software for immune sequencing data (dated by TCRdb to 2013 to 2016). At the level of the whole study: Recorded disease courses included relapsing-remitting, secondary progressive and progressive-relapsing multiple sclerosis, with some patients lacking subtype annotation. A subset of samples was prepared in parallel using single-end sample barcoding, then pooled and co-amplified after Illumina adapter ligation. The patient repertoires were set against under 12 previously published healthy control repertoires from donors whose ages ranged from roughly 6 to 25 years.

CDR1 and CDR2 (SEHNR, FQNEAQ) derive from the germline V gene (reference sequence). The CDR3 measures 16 amino acids from cysteine to phenylalanine. CDR3 DNA only is kept here, 48 bases in frame from base 1. From V the trimming removes 2 bases and from J it removes 1 base, while the gene matches leave 3 bases of the junction unaccounted for. Libraries were made using PCR. The sequencing machine was an Illumina HiSeq 2500. To reduce PCR and sequencing biases, unique molecular identifiers were incorporated into the TCR beta cDNA libraries. Every 1 to 10 million input T cells yielded about 500,000 cDNA molecules, meaning each molecule approximated one T cell. The same protocol used for the earlier healthy control dataset was applied to prepare and sequence the patient libraries. Within a given batch, samples were prepared together, multiplexed and sequenced on the same HiSeq lane. The source study handled its data this way. Raw barcoded reads were processed with MIGEC, and single-read molecular identifier groups were discarded before consensus assembly and CDR3 extraction. VDJtools was used for post-analysis of the clonotype tables, and diversity was normalized by down-sampling every dataset to the size of the smallest sample. Repertoire overlap clustering matched CDR3 amino acid but not nucleotide sequences to correct batch-related cross-sample contamination. The raw public data were reprocessed by TCRdb itself: fastp quality trimming at Q25, MiXCR clonotype calling, in-frame beta chains only. Rows with one shared CDR3 protein collapse into an entry with the most common genes and DNA. TCRdb, not the authors, supplied the V and J calls. The sample table holds about 810,000 distinct CDR3 sequences, of which under 70% were seen once. In total, the top ten clones hold approximately 4.3% of the sample.

TCR beta repertoires were profiled from peripheral blood of roughly 13 young patients with multiple sclerosis to demonstrate the VDJtools post-analysis software. The multiple sclerosis patients were children and adolescents between roughly 6 and 17 years of age. The study at large found these results: Direct clustering with F measure revealed strong co-clustering of samples prepared in the same batch, which led to a batch-effect correction. Multiple sclerosis patients had significantly lower normalized Chao1 diversity than controls, a result that suggests substantial peripheral T-cell clonal expansion. The control group was slightly older than the multiple sclerosis patient group. Patients showed significantly higher frequencies than controls for 4 or 5 TRBV segments, among them TRBV5-6, TRBV5-1 and TRBV20-1.

The clonotype comes from a girl aged 10-17 years with multiple sclerosis. The sample was blood. The chain employs TRBV7-9 and TRBJ2-5; 11 bases in the middle match TRBD1. The nucleotide sequence is TGTGCCAGCAGCTTATACGGGACAGGGGGCCAAGAGACCCAGTACTTC. This sequence encodes CASSLYGTGGQETQYF.